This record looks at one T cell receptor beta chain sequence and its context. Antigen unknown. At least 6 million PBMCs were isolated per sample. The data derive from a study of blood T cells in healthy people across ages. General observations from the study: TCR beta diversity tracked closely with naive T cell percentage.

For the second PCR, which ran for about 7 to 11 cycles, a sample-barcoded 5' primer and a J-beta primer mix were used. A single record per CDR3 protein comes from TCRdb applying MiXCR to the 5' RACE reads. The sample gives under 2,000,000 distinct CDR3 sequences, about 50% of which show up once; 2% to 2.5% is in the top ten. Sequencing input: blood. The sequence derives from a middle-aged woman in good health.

CDR3 in amino acids: CASSLSHRTAGANVLTF. The DNA for the CDR3 is TGTGCCAGCAGCTTATCCCACCGGACAGCTGGGGCCAACGTCCTGACTTTC. This chain connects TRBV11-2 to TRBJ2-6, with a possible D match to TRBD1 (6 bases). The germline V gene encodes CDR1 SGHAT and CDR2 FQNNGV. The CDR3 is made up of 17 amino acids. V was trimmed by 2 bases and J by 2 bases, leaving 13 bases between them.